The rows below give T cell receptor beta chains drawn from one sample of a study of blood T cell repertoires in COVID-19. Here immunoSEQ multiplex PCR was the method, and the copy in TCRdb shows in-frame clones only, minus some. This table holds roughly 100,000 clones, about 75% found once. The sample taken for sequencing was peripheral blood. These receptors all stem from a woman in her sixties or seventies with acute or convalescent COVID-19. CDR3s include the opening cysteine and the closing phenylalanine or tryptophan. Fields, in order: D gene, clone size, J gene, V gene, CDR3 length, CDR3 DNA, CDR3 protein. A D gene is named only where the DNA matches it firmly. Clone size is given for some rows only: seen once, a few or many times, or a class if the clone is expanded.

>-|-|TRBJ1-4|TRBV19|15
TGTGCCAGTAGTAACCAATACAGAGACCGTGAAAAACTGTTTTTT
CASSNQYRDREKLFF
>-|-|TRBJ1-1|TRBV18|12
TGTGCCAGCTCACCCTCGAACACTGAAGCTTTCTTT
CASSPSNTEAFF
>TRBD2|-|TRBJ2-1|TRBV5-1|17
TGCGCCAGCAGCTCTTTCAGCGGGGGGGCCCTCTACAATGAGCAGTTCTTC
CASSSFSGGALYNEQFF
>TRBD1|-|TRBJ2-7|TRBV19|14
TGTGCCAGTACCGACGGGACAGGGGCCTACGAGCAGTACTTC
CASTDGTGAYEQYF
>-|-|TRBJ1-5|TRBV18|15
TGTGCCAGCTCACCAGGGGGGGGGAACAATCAGCCCCAGCATTTT
CASSPGGGNNQPQHF
>TRBD1|-|TRBJ1-2|TRBV18|15
TGTGCCAGCTCACTGCCCGGGACAGGGGCTTATGGCTACACCTTC
CASSLPGTGAYGYTF
>TRBD2|-|TRBJ2-2|TRBV2|15
TGTGCCAGCGGACGAGAGCGGGATAACACCGGGGAGCTGTTTTTT
CASGRERDNTGELFF
>TRBD2|-|TRBJ2-1|TRBV4-1|17
TGCGCCAGCAGCCTCTCTATAGGGCTAGCGGGGGTCTGGGAGCAGTTCTTC
CASSLSIGLAGVWEQFF
>TRBD1|-|TRBJ2-7|TRBV10-3|15
TGTGCCATCAGCGATACAGGGGACATAACCTACGAGCAGTACTTC
CAISDTGDITYEQYF
>-|-|TRBJ2-3|TRBV11-3|12
TGTGCCAGCAGCTTAAATCGAGATACGCAGTATTTT
CASSLNRDTQYF
>TRBD1|-|TRBJ2-5|TRBV6-6|14
TGTGCCAGCAGTTACTCCGGACAGGCCGAGACCCAGTACTTC
CASSYSGQAETQYF
>-|few|TRBJ1-2|TRBV7-9|13
TGTGCCAGCAGCCTGCATCGCGACTATGGCTACACCTTC
CASSLHRDYGYTF
>TRBD2|-|TRBJ2-5|TRBV10-3|14
TGTGCCATCAGTCCCGCTAGCGGCCAAGAGACCCAGTACTTC
CAISPASGQETQYF
>TRBD1|-|TRBJ1-2|TRBV5-1|15
TGCGCCAGCAGCTCGAGTCCCGGGACAGGGTATGGCTACACCTTC
CASSSSPGTGYGYTF
>TRBD2|few|TRBJ2-5|TRBV30|13
TGTGCCTGCCAGCGGGGGGGCTCGGAGACCCAGTACTTC
CACQRGGSETQYF
>TRBD1|-|TRBJ2-3|TRBV7-6|15
TGTGCCAGCAGCCTAGACAGGGGCCGCACAGATACGCAGTATTTT
CASSLDRGRTDTQYF
>-|-|TRBJ1-2|TRBV7-8|15
TGTGCCAGCAGCCCACTAGGGCGGACAGATGATGGCTACACCTTC
CASSPLGRTDDGYTF
>-|-|TRBJ1-1|TRBV18|14
TGTGCCAGCTCACCATACAGGGAAGCGACTGAAGCTTTCTTT
CASSPYREATEAFF
>TRBD1|-|TRBJ1-3|TRBV19|16
TGTGCCAGCAAAAAAGGGACAGGGGATTCTGGAAACACCATATATTTT
CASKKGTGDSGNTIYF
>-|-|TRBJ2-5|TRBV4-1|14
TGCGCCAGCAGCCAGGGACTCGGGCAAGAGACCCAGTACTTC
CASSQGLGQETQYF
>TRBD2|-|TRBJ2-1|TRBV13|15
TGTGCCAGCAGCAGCCGCGGGGGGGCGAGGAATGAGCAGTTCTTC
CASSSRGGARNEQFF
>TRBD1|-|TRBJ1-5|TRBV20-1|13
TGCAGTGTTAGTGGACAGGGGGCTCAGCCCCAGCATTTT
CSVSGQGAQPQHF
>-|-|TRBJ2-7|TRBV7-2|15
TGTGCCAGCAGCTTAGCAGGGGCAGGAAATTACGAGCAGTACTTC
CASSLAGAGNYEQYF
>-|once|TRBJ1-3|TRBV6-5|13
TGTGCCAGCAGTTTAGGACATATGGACACCATATATTTT
CASSLGHMDTIYF
>-|once|TRBJ2-3|TRBV5-1|16
TGCGCCAGCAGCTTGGACGGGGTGAAAGGGACAGATACGCAGTATTTT
CASSLDGVKGTDTQYF
>TRBD2|-|TRBJ2-7|TRBV28|16
TGTGCCAGCACCCGGGGGGGGGCAGCTTATTCCTACGAGCAGTACTTC
CASTRGGAAYSYEQYF
>-|-|TRBJ1-5|TRBV7-8|15
TGTGCCAGCAGCTTAGTTGAGGGGGACAATCAGCCCCAGCATTTT
CASSLVEGDNQPQHF
>-|-|TRBJ1-1|TRBV7-2|15
TGTGCCAGCAGCTTTGGACAGACCATGAACACTGAAGCTTTCTTT
CASSFGQTMNTEAFF
>-|few|TRBJ2-1|TRBV28|17
TGTGCCAGCAGTTTATCCTTCGATAAGAGCTCCTACAATGAGCAGTTCTTC
CASSLSFDKSSYNEQFF
>TRBD1|-|TRBJ1-2|TRBV6-5|14
TGTGCCAGCAGTTACGGACAGGGGTTTCTTGGCTACACCTTC
CASSYGQGFLGYTF
>TRBD1|-|TRBJ1-2|TRBV12-3/TRBV12-4|13
TGTGCCAGCAGTTTGCGGGGACAGACAAAAGACACCTTC
CASSLRGQTKDTF
>TRBD1|-|TRBJ1-1|TRBV4-1|15
TGCGCCAGCAGCCAGACGACAGGGCTAGGCACTGAAGCTTTCTTT
CASSQTTGLGTEAFF
>-|-|TRBJ2-5|TRBV30|14
TGTGCCTGGAGTGTACGACTGATCCAAGAGACCCAGTACTTC
CAWSVRLIQETQYF
>-|-|TRBJ2-1|TRBV7-2|13
TGTGCCAGCAGCTTAGAGAGTTACAATGAGCAGTTCTTC
CASSLESYNEQFF
>TRBD1|-|TRBJ1-2|TRBV5-4|14
TGTGCCAGCAGCCTCCCGGGACAGGGTTGGGGCTACACCTTC
CASSLPGQGWGYTF
>TRBD1|-|TRBJ1-1|TRBV7-9|17
TGTGCCAGCAGCTTAGGAGACAGGGGGTTTCTGAACACTGAAGCTTTCTTT
CASSLGDRGFLNTEAFF
>TRBD1|-|TRBJ1-2|TRBV13|13
TGTGCCAGCAGCGCCGCAGACAGGGAGGGCTACACCTTC
CASSAADREGYTF
>-|-|TRBJ1-5|TRBV7-2|17
TGTGCCAGCAGCTTAGTTGGGGCACAGATAAGCAATCAGCCCCAGCATTTT
CASSLVGAQISNQPQHF
>-|-|TRBJ2-7|TRBV29-1|11
TGCAGCGTTGAAGCCCCCGGCGAGCAGTACTTC
CSVEAPGEQYF
>TRBD1|-|TRBJ1-6|TRBV3-1/TRBV3-2|16
TGTGCCAGCAGCCAAGGCACGGGACAGGGAAATTCACCCCTCCACTTT
CASSQGTGQGNSPLHF
>-|-|TRBJ1-2|TRBV6-1|17
TGTGCCAGCAGTGAAGGGTGGACAGTCCTGCCTGGGAGTGGCTACACCTTC
CASSEGWTVLPGSGYTF
>-|-|TRBJ1-4|TRBV5-1|14
TGCGCCAGCAGTAGACAGGCCCGTAATGAAAAACTGTTTTTT
CASSRQARNEKLFF
>-|-|TRBJ1-2|TRBV20-1|14
TGCAGTGCTAGTGACCCCAGGGGATTCGGCGGCTACACCTTC
CSASDPRGFGGYTF
>-|-|TRBJ2-5|TRBV5-4|13
TGTGCCAGCAGCACAGGGCAACAAGAGACCCAGTACTTC
CASSTGQQETQYF
>-|-|TRBJ1-1|TRBV19|16
TGTGCCAGTAGTATGGGACCGGGGGAGCAGGACACTGAAGCTTTCTTT
CASSMGPGEQDTEAFF
>-|-|TRBJ2-7|TRBV7-9|15
TGTGCCAGCAGCATCTCCGGACAGTCCCGATACGAGCAGTACTTC
CASSISGQSRYEQYF
>-|-|TRBJ1-1|TRBV28|13
TGTGCCAGCAGTTTCCGAGGGAACACTGAAGCTTTCTTT
CASSFRGNTEAFF
>TRBD1|-|TRBJ1-6|TRBV25-1|15
TGTGCCAGCAGTGAACCAACAGGGGGGAGTTCACCCCTCCACTTT
CASSEPTGGSSPLHF
>TRBD2|-|TRBJ2-3|TRBV7-2|16
TGTGCCAGCAGCTCTCGAGCGGGGTCTAGCACAGATACGCAGTATTTT
CASSSRAGSSTDTQYF
>TRBD1|-|TRBJ1-2|TRBV7-9|15
TGTGCCAGCAGCTCACAGGGGGCCGAAACCTATGGCTACACCTTC
CASSSQGAETYGYTF
>TRBD1|-|TRBJ1-2|TRBV15|15
TGTGCCACCAGCAGAGAGGACAGGTTTAACTATGGCTACACCTTC
CATSREDRFNYGYTF
>-|-|TRBJ1-2|TRBV2|12
TGTGCCAGCGTGGACAGTCCCTATGGCTACACCTTC
CASVDSPYGYTF
>-|-|TRBJ2-3|TRBV6-4|16
TGTGCCAGCAGTCCCCAAGGGGGGGGACTCACAGATACGCAGTATTTT
CASSPQGGGLTDTQYF
>-|-|TRBJ2-5|TRBV9|13
TGTGCCAGCAGCAAGACTGATCAAGAGACCCAGTACTTC
CASSKTDQETQYF